The clone carrying this T cell receptor beta chain was counted only a few times. Its antigen is not identified. This entry is derived from a study of T cells in Graves' hyperthyroidism and ophthalmopathy. There were TCR beta CDR3 regions amplified from RNA transcripts. HTBI primers were employed in a first-round RT-PCR of the TCR CDR3. TCRdb ran MiXCR on the multiplex PCR reads and lists one entry per CDR3 protein. The table records a few hundred thousand distinct CDR3 sequences, more than 15% of them present only once. With duration under 3 months, ophthalmopathy was active: Clinical Activity Score at least 3, NOSPECS at least 4. Per the germline V gene, CDR1 is SNHLY and CDR2 is FYNNEI. V was pared by 5 bases and J by 5 bases, with 1 base of the junction left unmatched. The CDR3 runs to 13 residues. Findings and limits, study-wide: Blood also carried most thyroid clonotypes expanded above 0.001.

The TCR sequence derives from a woman aged 18-29 years with Graves' ophthalmopathy. The J gene is TRBJ2-5, the V gene TRBV2; 11 positions agree with TRBD2. The specimen sequenced was blood. This chain's CDR3 is CASSWTSGETQYF. The CDR3 bases are TGTGCCAGCAGTTGGACTAGCGGGGAGACCCAGTACTTC.